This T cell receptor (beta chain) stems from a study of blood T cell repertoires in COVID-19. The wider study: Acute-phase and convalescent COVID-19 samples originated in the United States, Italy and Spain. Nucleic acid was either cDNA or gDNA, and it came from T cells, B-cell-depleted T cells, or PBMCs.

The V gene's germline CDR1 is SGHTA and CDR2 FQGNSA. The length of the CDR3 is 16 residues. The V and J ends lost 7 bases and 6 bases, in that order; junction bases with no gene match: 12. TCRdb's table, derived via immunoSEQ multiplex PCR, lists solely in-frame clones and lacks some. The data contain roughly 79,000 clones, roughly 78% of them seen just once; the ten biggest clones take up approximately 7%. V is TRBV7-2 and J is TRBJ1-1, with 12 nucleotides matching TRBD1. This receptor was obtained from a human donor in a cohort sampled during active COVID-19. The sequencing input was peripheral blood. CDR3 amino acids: CASNELPGQGAAEAFF. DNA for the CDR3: TGTGCCAGCAACGAATTACCGGGACAGGGGGCTGCTGAAGCTTTCTTT.